This TCR beta chain was identified during a study of regulatory T cells in long-lasting Graves disease. Through Arm-PCR of CDR3 regions and iRepertoire HTBI primers, TCR beta libraries were built. TCRdb used MiXCR to reprocess the multiplex PCR reads, holding one entry per CDR3 protein. The sample includes hundreds of thousands of distinct CDR3 sequences, 20% to 25% seen only once; the top ten take roughly 7%. Trimming cost V 5 bases and J 5 bases; bases outside gene matches: 9. The CDR3 spans 16 residues. Study-level findings and limits: Persistent cases of Graves' showed reduced TCR diversity relative to newly diagnosed patients. When disease was persistent, TRBV28, TRBJ1-2 and TRBJ2-5 were the favored segments.

Time point: persistent/refractory GD, antithyroid drugs over 5 years with positive TRAb. Researchers made the TCR library from RNA that was extracted from PBMCs. A word on this clonotype: The antigen is not known.

The sequence was collected from a female donor with Graves disease. This sample comprised peripheral blood mononuclear cells (PBMCs), obtained when the disease was refractory, from a patient treated with antithyroid drugs. This rearrangement joins TRBV12-3 or TRBV12-4 to TRBJ2-3, with 11 positions matching TRBD1. CDR3 nucleotides: TGTGCCAGCAGTAAGAGGGCCGGGACAGGGGGAGATACGCAGTATTTT. It yields the protein CASSKRAGTGGDTQYF.